Here is one T cell receptor (beta chain) with its context. These data are taken from a study of blood T cell repertoires in COVID-19. Which cohort a participant joined came from the clinical history participants gave. TCRdb's table, derived via immunoSEQ multiplex PCR, lists solely in-frame clones and lacks some. The data contain around 200,000 clones, 65% to 85% of them singletons. Sample: PBMCs or T cells enriched from blood (not recorded which). This TCR was sampled from a woman aged 40 to 50 with acute COVID-19.

In DNA form, the CDR3 reads TGTGCCAGTAGTATCAAGGGACAGGGGGCTGGCGAGCAGTACTTC. Translated, it gives CASSIKGQGAGEQYF. The gene calls are TRBV19 and TRBJ2-7; 12 bases match TRBD1. Germline loops: CDR1 LNHDA, CDR2 SQIVND (reference sequence). The J segment lost 6 bases and the V segment lost 3 bases, leaving 6 bases of the junction unmatched. The CDR3 sequence is 15 residues long.